This record looks at one T cell receptor beta chain sequence and its context. The antigen is undetermined. The sample comes from a study of cytomegalovirus exposure and HLA in healthy donors. The study, taken as a whole, reports: The authors confirmed in vitro that a few CMV-associated chains were specific for CMV antigens. The authors listed 164 TCR beta chains as cytomegalovirus-associated. Reports showed the classifier diagnosing cytomegalovirus status with high specificity and sensitivity.

Trimming took 6 bases from V and 2 from J, leaving 11 bases between them. Germline CDR1 is MNHEY and CDR2 is SVGAGI. This CDR3 comprises 15 residues. This table comes from immunoSEQ multiplex PCR, and its TCRdb copy is limited to in-frame clones, with some not included. This sample has 150,000 to 200,000 clones, with about 89% found just once. From the roughly 120-subject validation cohort, which was separate from the approximately 670-subject first cohort, the donors were drawn. The sequencing sample was made of PBMCs. The chain carries TRBV6-5 and TRBJ2-6; the D is unclear. The TCR originated in a woman under 30 in good health and CMV-seropositive. This chain's CDR3 is CASSQDFAGANVLTF. CDR3 nucleotides: TGTGCCAGCAGCCAGGATTTCGCTGGGGCCAACGTCCTGACTTTC.